The sequence of this TCR beta chain was determined in a study of metastatic and nonmetastatic thyroid tumors. Whole-study context: Repertoire comparisons spanned blood and tumor or nodule tissue from malignant and benign thyroid patients. Notes on the study in general: Significantly greater TCR beta diversity was reportedly found in malignant thyroid tumors than in benign nodules (in blood and tumor).

All patients reached thyroid surgery having received no treatment beforehand. Original methodology: Clinicopathological groups of papillary thyroid cancer showed CDR3 differences that were used to build a distant-metastasis classifier. Using MiXCR, TCRdb reanalyzed the PCR reads. TCRdb, not the authors, supplied the V and J calls. The table shows tens of thousands of clones, with around a sixth occurring only once. This clone was counted many times. Its antigen remains unknown. J gave up 4 bases and V 6 bases, and 8 bases lay outside the gene matches. CDR3 length equals 14 residues. This receptor was identified in a female donor with papillary thyroid cancer or a benign thyroid nodule (not recorded which). Some clones in this sample may be carry-over from other donors' samples. The chain is built from TRBV12-3 or TRBV12-4 and TRBJ1-2, with 7 bases matching TRBD1. Sequenced: blood. CDR3 nucleotide sequence: TGTGCCAGCAGCCAGCGCCGGGACAGCTATGGCTACACCTTC. Amino acids: CASSQRRDSYGYTF.